These T cell receptor beta chains were read from a single sample in a study of CD8 T cells in Susac syndrome. TCRdb recomputed calls from the immunoSEQ multiplex PCR reads with MiXCR, one row per CDR3 protein. This sample carries hundreds of thousands of distinct CDR3 sequences, about 94% of them seen once, and the ten largest clones take 0.15%. Sequenced input: CD4+ T cells from PBMCs. These receptors were obtained from a human donor with Susac syndrome. The CDR3 runs from the conserved cysteine through the conserved F or W. The D gene is left open where the match is weak. The size of a clone is reported for some rows only, either as once, few or many, or as a class for expanded clones.

d_call	v_call	j_call	clone_size	cdr3_nt	cdr3_aa
.	TRBV7-9	TRBJ2-7	.	TGTGCCAGCAGCTTAGCGAGTTCCGGCTACGAGCAGTACTTC	CASSLASSGYEQYF
TRBD1	TRBV20-1	TRBJ1-2	.	TGCAGTGCTAAGACAGGGGGCACCTTC	CSAKTGGTF
.	TRBV9	TRBJ2-7	.	TGTGCCAGCAGCGTAACGGACTCCTACGAGCAGTACTTC	CASSVTDSYEQYF
.	TRBV7-2	TRBJ2-2	.	TGTGCCAGCAGCTCCCCCTCGGGGAACACCGGGGAGCTGTTTTTT	CASSSPSGNTGELFF
.	TRBV12-3/TRBV12-4	TRBJ1-5	.	TGTGCCAGCAGTGCCGGACGGATAAATCAGCCCCAGCATTTT	CASSAGRINQPQHF
.	TRBV5-1	TRBJ2-7	.	TGCGCCAGCAGCCGGACTGACCAATCCTACGAGCAGTACTTC	CASSRTDQSYEQYF
.	TRBV18	TRBJ2-7	.	TGTGCCAGCTCACTTCGGACGGTGGAGCTCTCCTACGAGCAGTACTTC	CASSLRTVELSYEQYF
.	TRBV29-1	TRBJ2-3	.	TGCAGCGTTGAAGGGGGCGGGAGCACAGATACGCAGTATTTT	CSVEGGGSTDTQYF
.	TRBV29-1	TRBJ2-5	few	TGCAGCGTTGAGGGAATGATGGGGGAGACCCAGTACTTC	CSVEGMMGETQYF
.	TRBV30	TRBJ1-2	.	TGTGCCTGGAGTGGCGAAAGGGACGGTGGCTACACCTTC	CAWSGERDGGYTF
TRBD1	TRBV29-1	TRBJ2-3	.	TGCAGCGTCCCGGGACAGGGTATCGATACGCAGTATTTT	CSVPGQGIDTQYF
.	TRBV3-1	TRBJ2-5	.	TGTGCCAGCAGCCAAATGATCGGCGGGGGCGGGGAGACCCAGTACTTC	CASSQMIGGGGETQYF
.	TRBV29-1	TRBJ1-1	.	TGCAGCGTTGATGGCGGGGGGATTTCTGAAGCTTTCTTT	CSVDGGGISEAFF
.	TRBV5-4	TRBJ2-5	.	TGTGCCAGCCAATCCCGAGGGGGCCAAGAGACCCAGTACTTC	CASQSRGGQETQYF
TRBD1	TRBV3-1	TRBJ2-1	.	TGTGCCAGCACTCAGGACAGGGGTTCCTACAATGAGCAGTTCTTC	CASTQDRGSYNEQFF
.	TRBV25-1	TRBJ2-7	few	TGTGCCAGCCGCCTTACCCACGAGCAGTACTTC	CASRLTHEQYF
.	TRBV3-1	TRBJ1-2	.	TGTGCCAGCAGCCAAAGGGGACCGATAAACTATGGCTACACCTTC	CASSQRGPINYGYTF
.	TRBV30	TRBJ1-1	.	TGTGCCTGGAGTGTAGACAGGCTGAACACTGAAGCTTTCTTT	CAWSVDRLNTEAFF
TRBD2	TRBV5-6	TRBJ2-7	once	TGTGCCAGCAGCTTGGTGAGGACTAGGAACGACGAGCAGTACTTC	CASSLVRTRNDEQYF
.	TRBV25-1	TRBJ1-2	.	TGTGCCAGCAGTAGATCACGGAACTATGGCTACACCTTC	CASSRSRNYGYTF
.	TRBV5-1	TRBJ2-1	.	TGCGCCAGCAGCTTGGAGGGGACAACGAGCTCCTACAATGAGCAGTTCTTC	CASSLEGTTSSYNEQFF
.	TRBV28	TRBJ2-1	.	TGTGCCAGCAGTTTTTCCAGGGTTAGCAATGAGCAGTTCTTC	CASSFSRVSNEQFF
.	TRBV7-9	TRBJ2-7	.	TGTGCCAGCAGCCCGTCGGGGGCCTCCTACGAGCAGTACTTC	CASSPSGASYEQYF
.	TRBV3-1	TRBJ1-2	.	TGTGCCAGCAGCCGCGGGGACCGCGGCTACACCTTC	CASSRGDRGYTF
TRBD1	TRBV27	TRBJ1-6	.	TGTGCCAGCAGTCCACAAACACCCGGGACAGGGGCCTCCTATAATTCACCCCTCCACTTT	CASSPQTPGTGASYNSPLHF
.	TRBV7-8	TRBJ1-6	.	TGTGCCAGCAGCTTCCGGGACAACCCTAATTCACCCCTCCACTTT	CASSFRDNPNSPLHF
TRBD1	TRBV7-2	TRBJ1-2	.	TGTGCCAGCACCTTCCCGACAGGGGGAAGCTATGGCTACACCTTC	CASTFPTGGSYGYTF